Presented here are 31 T cell receptor beta chains from one specimen sequenced in a study of T cells in Graves' hyperthyroidism and ophthalmopathy. TCR beta CDR3 region amplification was performed from RNA transcripts. The HTBI primer set served for first-round RT-PCR of the TCR CDR3. TCRdb passed the multiplex PCR reads through MiXCR, listing each CDR3 protein once. The data contain 380,000 or so distinct CDR3 sequences, 13% of them seen just once; the ten biggest clones take up around 20%. Sequencing used blood. The receptors come from a man aged 30-40 years with Graves' hyperthyroidism that later progressed to Graves' ophthalmopathy.

This clonotype was found a few times. The chain employs TRBV12-3 or TRBV12-4 and TRBJ2-7; 9 nucleotides agree with TRBD2. The CDR3 has 15 residues. J was trimmed by 6 bases and V by 5 bases; bases with no gene match: 11. The CDR3 loop reads CASSKKRGAVSEQYF. The CDR3 DNA is TGTGCCAGCAGTAAGAAGCGGGGGGCCGTCTCCGAGCAGTACTTC.

This clonotype was seen many times. The V call is TRBV6-1, the J call TRBJ1-1; D gene unclear. The V gene's germline CDR1 is MNHNS and CDR2 SASEGT. The V and J ends lost 1 base and 10 bases respectively, with 13 bases between them. The CDR3 is 13 amino acids. The CDR3 bases are TGTGCCAGCAGTGAAGAACCTAGGTCGGCAGCTTTCTTT. Its translation: CASSEEPRSAAFF.

This clonotype was observed many times. The chain recombines TRBV12-3 or TRBV12-4 with TRBJ2-7; D is perhaps TRBD1 (5 bases). V was shortened by 2 bases and J by 3 bases, with 11 bases between the two germline ends. This CDR3 is 14 amino acids long. The CDR3 region has the DNA TGTGCCAGCAGTTTATTAGGGGTGGGCTACGAGCAGTACTTC. Translation gives CASSLLGVGYEQYF.

This clonotype appeared many times. The V call is TRBV7-8, the J call TRBJ1-4; no definite D call. The CDR3 length is 16 residues. The ends were cut back, 5 bases at V and 4 bases at J, with 17 bases in the middle. CDR1 and CDR2 from the germline V gene are SGHVS and FQNEAQ. CDR3 sequence: CASSPGRGPLNEKLFF. The CDR3 nucleotides are TGTGCCAGCAGCCCTGGTAGAGGGCCGCTTAATGAAAAACTGTTTTTT. Filled out from reference TRBV7-8 and TRBJ1-4, the complete variable domain reads GAGVSQSPRYKVAKRGQDVALRCDPISGHVSLFWYQQALGQGPEFLTYFQNEAQLDKSGLPSDRFFAERPEGSVSTLKIQRTQQEDSAVYLCASSPGRGPLNEKLFFGSGTQLSVL.

This clonotype was counted ten times or more. The V gene is TRBV12-3 or TRBV12-4, the J gene TRBJ2-5; 8 nucleotides line up with TRBD1. The trim removed 3 bases at V and 3 bases at J, leaving 6 bases unmatched. The CDR3 has 15 amino acids. CDR3 residues: CASSFYMTGEETQYF. The DNA for the CDR3 is TGTGCCAGCAGTTTCTATATGACAGGGGAAGAGACCCAGTACTTC.

This clonotype was seen ten or more times. The V gene is TRBV28, the J gene TRBJ1-2; D not certain. V gave up 3 bases and J gave up 3 bases, with 14 bases separating them. CDR1 MDHEN and CDR2 SYDVKM come from the germline V gene. CDR3 size: 15 residues. The CDR3 region is CASSFWIKEDYGYTF. The CDR3 DNA is TGTGCCAGCAGTTTTTGGATAAAGGAGGACTATGGCTACACCTTC.

This clonotype was seen at least ten times. The V and J genes are TRBV11-2 and TRBJ2-1; D possibly corresponds to TRBD2 (5 bases). The V gene lost 2 bases and the J gene lost 5 bases, with 19 bases spanning the gap. CDR3 length: 17 residues. Germline-derived CDR1 and CDR2 are SGHAT and FQNNGV. CDR3: CASSLTPPRETDNEQFF. In DNA, the CDR3 is TGTGCCAGCAGCTTAACCCCCCCTAGGGAGACCGACAATGAGCAGTTCTTC.

This clonotype was seen ten or more times. J is TRBJ1-4 and V is TRBV5-1; a possible D gene is TRBD1 (5 bases). Germline V gene data show CDR1 as SGHRS and CDR2 as YFSETQ. CDR3 length: 14 residues. Trimming removed 3 bases from V and 1 base from J, with 7 bases in between. The CDR3 region is CASSYDRTNEKLFF. CDR3 in DNA: TGCGCCAGCAGCTACGACAGAACTAATGAAAAACTGTTTTTT.

There are many counts of this clonotype. The chain has TRBV10-1 and TRBJ1-1; no clear D gene. V lost 2 bases, J lost 6 bases, and 19 bases lay in between. The CDR3 length is 16 residues. CDR1 is WNHNN and CDR2 is SYGVQD in the germline V gene (reference sequence). In DNA form, the CDR3 reads TGCGCCAGCAGTGAGGGATCGGGGATTAATGGGGCTGAAGCTTTCTTT. Its protein is CASSEGSGINGAEAFF.

This clonotype was seen many times. The genes are TRBV28 and TRBJ2-7, with 11 bases matching TRBD2. The CDR3 has 15 residues. V trimming: 6 bases; J trimming: 3 bases; junction bases outside the gene matches: 7. The germline CDR1 and CDR2 sequences are MDHEN and SYDVKM. DNA for the CDR3: TGTGCCAGCAGCCCAAGGACTAGCGGGTTCTACGAGCAGTACTTC. It codes for CASSPRTSGFYEQYF.

This clonotype was detected many times. V is TRBV12-3 or TRBV12-4 and J is TRBJ2-2, with D perhaps TRBD2 (5 bases). Deletions cut 3 bases from V and 3 bases from J, with 11 bases between. CDR3 length: 15 residues. The chain's CDR3 is CASSFRGPHTGELFF. CDR3 coding DNA: TGTGCCAGCAGTTTTAGAGGGCCCCACACCGGGGAGCTGTTTTTT.

This clonotype was seen more than once but under ten times. The rearrangement joins TRBV10-2 to TRBJ2-3; D possibly corresponds to TRBD2 (6 bases). The CDR3 extends over 17 amino acids. Germline assignment: CDR1 WSHSY and CDR2 SAAADI. Deletions cut 0 bases from V and 2 bases from J, with 15 bases between. The CDR3 DNA reads as TGCGCCAGCAGTGAGTCGAAATCTAGCGTTAACACAGATACGCAGTATTTT. Amino acid sequence: CASSESKSSVNTDTQYF.

There are many counts of this clonotype. J is TRBJ2-3 and V is TRBV11-2; D is unclear. Germline assignment: CDR1 SGHAT and CDR2 FQNNGV. The CDR3 length is 11 residues. Trimming cost V 2 bases and J 4 bases, with 1 base left between them. CDR3 amino acids: CASSLPDTQYF. The CDR3 DNA reads TGTGCCAGCAGCTTACCAGATACGCAGTATTTT.

This clonotype appeared many times. The rearrangement links TRBV6-6 to TRBJ1-1; D is unclear. V was cut by 0 bases and J by 1 base, with 3 bases left in between. Germline CDR1 MNHNY, CDR2 SVGAGI (reference sequence). The CDR3 contains 13 residues. The CDR3 region is CASSYSRNTEAFF. CDR3 DNA sequence: TGTGCCAGCAGTTACTCACGGAACACTGAAGCTTTCTTT.

This clonotype has a handful of counts. J is TRBJ1-2 and V is TRBV7-8, with a possible D match to TRBD1 (5 bases). The CDR3 is made up of 15 amino acids. The V and J ends lost 9 bases and 1 base respectively, with 18 bases between them. From germline, CDR1 is SGHVS and CDR2 FQNEAQ. CDR3 residues: CASSPDGTINYGYTF. In nucleotides, the CDR3 is TGTGCCAGTAGCCCCGACGGGACCATTAACTATGGCTACACCTTC.

The chain has TRBV6-1 and TRBJ2-2, with 9 nucleotides matching TRBD2. This CDR3 contains 17 residues. Germline-derived CDR1 and CDR2 are MNHNS and SASEGT. V lost 5 bases to trimming and J lost 0 bases; unmatched junction nucleotides: 7. The DNA for the CDR3 is TGTGCCAGCAGTCGGACTAGCGCCGAAGCGAACACCGGGGAGCTGTTTTTT. This sequence encodes CASSRTSAEANTGELFF.

This clonotype was recorded a few times. V gene TRBV19 combines with J gene TRBJ2-4, with D perhaps given as TRBD1 or TRBD2 (6 bases each). This CDR3 is 14 amino acids long. Germline V gene sequence: CDR1 LNHDA, CDR2 SQIVND (reference sequence). V was trimmed by 4 bases and J by 5 bases, leaving 12 bases between them. The CDR3 DNA follows: TGTGCCAGTAGTAGCCCGGGGGCGCAAAACATTCAGTACTTC. Encoded protein: CASSSPGAQNIQYF.

This clonotype was counted many times. This chain joins TRBV28 and TRBJ1-5; the D is unclear. This CDR3 comprises 12 residues. Trimming took off 6 bases at V and 4 bases at J, with 7 bases between the two ends. The germline CDR1 and CDR2 sequences are MDHEN and SYDVKM. The chain's CDR3 is CASSPTNQPQHF. The CDR3 DNA reads TGTGCCAGCAGCCCTACAAATCAGCCCCAGCATTTT.

This clonotype was counted at least ten times. V gene TRBV2 combines with J gene TRBJ2-3, with D maybe TRBD1 (5 bases). V was cut by 3 bases and J by 6 bases, with 7 bases left in between. The CDR3 totals 12 residues. From germline, CDR1 is SNHLY and CDR2 FYNNEI. Written as DNA, the CDR3 is TGTGCCAGCAGTGAGACAGATGATACGCAGTATTTT. It yields the protein CASSETDDTQYF.

J is TRBJ1-6 and V is TRBV5-1; D is unclear. The CDR3 has 16 amino acids. V lost 2 bases and J 6 bases, leaving 15 bases between the germline ends. Germline V gene data show CDR1 as SGHRS and CDR2 as YFSETQ. CDR3 region: CASSLTADHFNSPLHF. The DNA for the CDR3 is TGCGCCAGCAGCTTAACTGCTGACCATTTTAATTCACCCCTCCACTTT.

This clonotype was counted ten times or more. The J gene is TRBJ2-1, the V gene TRBV20-1, with D perhaps TRBD1 (6 bases). The CDR3 totals 14 residues. With 5 bases removed from V and 0 bases from J, the gap between germline ends came to 11 bases. Germline loops: CDR1 DFQATT, CDR2 SNEGSKA (reference sequence). The CDR3 bases are TGCAGTGCTCTCGACAGGAGCTCCTACAATGAGCAGTTCTTC. Residues: CSALDRSSYNEQFF.

This clonotype has only a few counts. The genes are TRBV2 and TRBJ1-1; TRBD1 is a possible D gene (5 bases). V lost 8 bases and J lost 1, with 11 bases in between. Germline V gene data show CDR1 as SNHLY and CDR2 as FYNNEI. The CDR3 spans 13 residues. The CDR3: CASVTDRNTEAFF. CDR3 DNA: TGTGCCAGCGTTACCGACAGGAACACTGAAGCTTTCTTT.

This clonotype was seen a handful of times. The germline gene is not matched at one end of the junction; a read error may be the cause. The V and J genes are TRBV12-5 and TRBJ2-4, with TRBD2 as a possible D gene (6 bases). The germline V gene encodes CDR1 LGHNT and CDR2 FRNRAP. The CDR3 is 14 amino acids. The CDR3 sequence: CASAPGRAQNIQYF. In nucleotides, the CDR3 is TGTGCTAGTGCCCCCGGGAGAGCCCAAAACATTCAGTACTTC.

This clonotype was counted many times. This chain joins TRBV27 and TRBJ1-2, with a tentative D call TRBD1 (5 bases). CDR3 length equals 14 residues. V was cut by 0 bases and J by 6 bases, with 11 bases left in between. Germline-derived CDR1 and CDR2 are MNHEY and SMNVEV (reference sequence). The CDR3: CASSLSLQADGYTF. The CDR3 region has the DNA TGTGCCAGCAGTTTATCCCTACAGGCGGATGGCTACACCTTC.

This clonotype was recorded a few times. The genes are TRBV18 and TRBJ2-7, with a weak D call TRBD1 (5 bases). The germline gives CDR1 KGHSH, CDR2 LQKENI. This CDR3 comprises 15 residues. Between the trimmed V and J ends, which lost 3 bases and 7 bases, there was a span of 19 bases. CDR3 region: CASSPEIPTKGEQYF. Here the CDR3 DNA reads TGTGCCAGCTCACCTGAGATCCCCACTAAGGGGGAGCAGTACTTC.

This clonotype was detected only a few times. The genes are TRBV25-1 and TRBJ1-1; D is possibly TRBD1 (6 bases). Germline CDR1 and CDR2: MGHDK and SYGVNS. Deletions cut 8 bases from V and 6 bases from J, with 22 bases between. The CDR3 loop spans 15 amino acids. The CDR3 reads CASRYGQTQGAEAFF. The CDR3 nucleotides are TGTGCCAGCCGATACGGACAGACTCAGGGCGCTGAAGCTTTCTTT.

Ten or more counts support this clonotype. The chain joins TRBV6-1 to TRBJ2-1, with 11 positions matching TRBD2. The ends lost 5 bases at V and 6 bases at J; junction bases unmatched: 3. The CDR3 runs to 14 residues. Germline loops: CDR1 MNHNS, CDR2 SASEGT. The CDR3 is CASSQTSGVNEQFF. CDR3 bases: TGTGCCAGCAGTCAGACTAGCGGGGTCAATGAGCAGTTCTTC.

The chain has TRBV24-1 and TRBJ2-1; D may be TRBD1 or TRBD2 (6 bases each). V was trimmed by 5 bases and J by 4 bases, leaving 11 bases between them. The CDR3 consists of 14 residues. Looked up from germline, CDR1 is KGHDR and CDR2 is SFDVKD. CDR3 in DNA: TGTGCCACCAGTGTGTGGGGGGCTTACAATGAGCAGTTCTTC. It specifies CATSVWGAYNEQFF.

This clonotype has at least ten counts. The rearrangement joins TRBV12-3 or TRBV12-4 to TRBJ1-1, with 8 bases matching TRBD1. With 6 bases clipped from V and 1 base from J, the junction kept 13 bases outside the gene matches. The CDR3 extends over 17 amino acids. DNA for the CDR3: TGTGCCAGCAGCCTAGGGGCAGGGGGCAGGTGGAACACTGAAGCTTTCTTT. This encodes CASSLGAGGRWNTEAFF.

This clonotype was counted at least ten times. The chain joins TRBV10-3 to TRBJ2-2; D is ambiguous. Trimming left V 2 bases short and J 0 bases short, with 4 bases between. The length of the CDR3 is 14 residues. Per the germline V gene, CDR1 is ENHRY and CDR2 is SYGVKD. CDR3 sequence reads: CAISEGPNTGELFF. The CDR3 DNA reads as TGTGCCATCAGTGAGGGGCCGAACACCGGGGAGCTGTTTTTT.

This clonotype was seen a handful of times. The CDR3 here is CASSDRLANYGYTF. The CDR3 DNA follows: TGCGCCAGCAGTGATAGGTTAGCTAACTATGGCTACACCTTC. J is TRBJ1-2 and V is TRBV10-2, with D uncertain. From germline, CDR1 is WSHSY and CDR2 SAAADI. The CDR3 totals 14 residues. Trimming took 3 bases from V and 0 from J, leaving 8 bases between them.